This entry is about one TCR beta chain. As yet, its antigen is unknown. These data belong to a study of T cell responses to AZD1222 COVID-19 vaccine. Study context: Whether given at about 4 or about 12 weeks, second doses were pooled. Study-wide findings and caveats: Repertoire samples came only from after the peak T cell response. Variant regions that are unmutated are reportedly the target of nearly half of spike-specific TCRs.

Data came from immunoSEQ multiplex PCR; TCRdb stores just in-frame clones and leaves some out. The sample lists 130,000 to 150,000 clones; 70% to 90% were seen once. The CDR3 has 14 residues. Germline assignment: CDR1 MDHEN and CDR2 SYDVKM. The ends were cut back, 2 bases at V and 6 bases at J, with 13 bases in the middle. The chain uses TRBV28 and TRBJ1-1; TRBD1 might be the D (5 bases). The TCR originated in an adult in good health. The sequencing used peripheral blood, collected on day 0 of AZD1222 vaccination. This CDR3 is CASSLVGQGAEAFF. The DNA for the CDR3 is TGTGCCAGCAGTTTAGTCGGCCAGGGTGCTGAAGCTTTCTTT.